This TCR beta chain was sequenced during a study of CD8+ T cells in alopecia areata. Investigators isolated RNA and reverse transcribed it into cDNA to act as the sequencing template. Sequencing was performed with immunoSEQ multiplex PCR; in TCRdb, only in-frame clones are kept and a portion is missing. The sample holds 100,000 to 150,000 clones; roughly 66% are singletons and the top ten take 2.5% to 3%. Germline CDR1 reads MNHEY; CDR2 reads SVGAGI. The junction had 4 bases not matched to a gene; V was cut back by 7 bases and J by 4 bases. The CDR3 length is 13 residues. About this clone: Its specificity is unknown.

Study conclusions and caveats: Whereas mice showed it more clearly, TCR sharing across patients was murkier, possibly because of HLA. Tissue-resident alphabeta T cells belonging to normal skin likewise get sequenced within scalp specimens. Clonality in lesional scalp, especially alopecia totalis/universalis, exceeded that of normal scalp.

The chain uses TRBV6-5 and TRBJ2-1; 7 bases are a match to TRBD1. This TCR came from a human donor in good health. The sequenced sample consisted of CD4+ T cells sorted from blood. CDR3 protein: CASKVQGYNEQFF. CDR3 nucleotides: TGTGCCAGCAAGGTACAGGGGTACAATGAGCAGTTCTTC.